This T cell receptor (beta chain) was recorded in a study of blood T cell repertoires in COVID-19. About the research overall: The cDNA or gDNA used as material had been derived from T cells, B-cell-depleted T cells, or PBMCs.

How the authors handled the data: How many nucleated cells were present was estimated from reference gene primer amplification. The protocol was immunoSEQ multiplex PCR, while the TCRdb copy is restricted to in-frame clones and leaves out a portion. Clone size and V and J calls were adopted from that table, with D and trimming inferred from the DNA. Here the sample spans 220,000 or so clones, about 83% being singletons. In this sample, this clone turned up a few times. The trim removed 7 bases at V and 2 bases at J, leaving 8 bases unmatched. This CDR3 is 15 amino acids long. Germline CDR1 and CDR2: LGHDT and YNNKEL (reference sequence).

The source of this sequence is a woman in her thirties or forties who had recovered from COVID-19. V gene TRBV3-1 (or the pseudogene TRBV3-2) combines with J gene TRBJ1-3; 7 bases match TRBD1. Sequenced sample: PBMCs or T cells enriched from blood (not recorded which). CDR3 nucleotides: TGTGCCAGCACCCCGGGACAGCTCACTGGAAACACCATATATTTT. This translates into CASTPGQLTGNTIYF.